Listed here is a single T cell receptor beta chain. As yet, its antigen is unknown. Produced via immunoSEQ multiplex PCR; TCRdb's table is partial and in-frame only. The data contain around 110,000 clones, 85% to 90% of them singletons. These data come from a study of T cell responses to AZD1222 COVID-19 vaccine. General study findings and limits: Donors were largely white British and mainly female; clonal diversity was possibly underestimated. Within unmutated variant regions lay the reported targets of nearly half of spike-specific TCRs. Recipients of AZD1222 seropositive at baseline numbered only five or six.

Per the germline V gene, CDR1 is LNHDA and CDR2 is SQIVND (reference sequence). CDR3 length equals 13 residues. The V end lost 6 bases, the J end lost 6 bases, and 14 bases lay between the germline ends. This sequence originates from an adult in good health. Sequences were derived from peripheral blood, sampled on day 0 of AZD1222 vaccination. The J gene is TRBJ1-2, the V gene TRBV19; D gene unclear. CDR3 nucleotides: TGTGCCAGTAGATCGGCGGCCTCGGATGGCTACACCTTC. Its protein product is CASRSAASDGYTF.